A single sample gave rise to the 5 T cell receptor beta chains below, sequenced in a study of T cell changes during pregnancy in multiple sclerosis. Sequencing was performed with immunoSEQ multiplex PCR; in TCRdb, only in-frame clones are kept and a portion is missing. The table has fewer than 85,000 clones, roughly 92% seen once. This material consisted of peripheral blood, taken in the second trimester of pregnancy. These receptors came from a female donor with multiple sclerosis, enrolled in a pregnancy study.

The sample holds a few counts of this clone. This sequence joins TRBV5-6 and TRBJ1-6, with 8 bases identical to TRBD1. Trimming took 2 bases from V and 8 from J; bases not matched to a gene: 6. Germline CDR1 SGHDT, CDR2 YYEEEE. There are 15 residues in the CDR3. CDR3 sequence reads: CASSFGTGLDSPLHF. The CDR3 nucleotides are TGTGCCAGCAGCTTTGGGACAGGCCTTGATTCACCCCTCCACTTT.

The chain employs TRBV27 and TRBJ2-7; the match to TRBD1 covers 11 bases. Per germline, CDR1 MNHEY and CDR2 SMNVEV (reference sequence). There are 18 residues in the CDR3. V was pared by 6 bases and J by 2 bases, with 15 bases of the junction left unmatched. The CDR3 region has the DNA TGTGCCAGCAGCCGCTACGATAGAGGGACAGGGGGGCCCTACGAGCAGTACTTC. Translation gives CASSRYDRGTGGPYEQYF.

The CDR3 loop reads CASSGLPGQGAYEQYF. As DNA, the CDR3 is TGTGCCAGCAGTGGGTTACCGGGACAGGGCGCCTACGAGCAGTACTTC. The chain combines TRBV2 with TRBJ2-7, with TRBD1 matching 9 bases. V lost 4 bases to trimming and J lost 2 bases; unmatched junction nucleotides: 9. This CDR3 comprises 16 residues. The V gene's germline CDR1 is SNHLY and CDR2 FYNNEI.

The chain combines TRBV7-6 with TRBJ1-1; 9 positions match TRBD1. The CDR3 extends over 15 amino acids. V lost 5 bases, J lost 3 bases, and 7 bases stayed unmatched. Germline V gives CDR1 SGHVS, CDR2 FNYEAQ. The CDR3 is CASSPGDRVYTEAFF. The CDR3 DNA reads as TGTGCCAGCAGCCCTGGGGACAGGGTTTACACTGAAGCTTTCTTT.

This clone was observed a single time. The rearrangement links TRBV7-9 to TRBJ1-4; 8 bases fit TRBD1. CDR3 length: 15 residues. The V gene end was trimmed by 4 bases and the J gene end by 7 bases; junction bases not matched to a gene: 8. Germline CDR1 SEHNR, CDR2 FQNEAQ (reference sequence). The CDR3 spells CASSSWTGRGEKLFF. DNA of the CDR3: TGTGCCAGCAGCTCCTGGACAGGGCGGGGTGAAAAACTGTTTTTT. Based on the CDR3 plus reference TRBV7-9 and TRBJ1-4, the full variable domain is DTGVSQNPRHKITKRGQNVTFRCDPISEHNRLYWYRQTLGQGPEFLTYFQNEAQLEKSRLLSDRFSAERPKGSFSTLEIQRTEQGDSAMYLCASSSWTGRGEKLFFGSGTQLSVL.